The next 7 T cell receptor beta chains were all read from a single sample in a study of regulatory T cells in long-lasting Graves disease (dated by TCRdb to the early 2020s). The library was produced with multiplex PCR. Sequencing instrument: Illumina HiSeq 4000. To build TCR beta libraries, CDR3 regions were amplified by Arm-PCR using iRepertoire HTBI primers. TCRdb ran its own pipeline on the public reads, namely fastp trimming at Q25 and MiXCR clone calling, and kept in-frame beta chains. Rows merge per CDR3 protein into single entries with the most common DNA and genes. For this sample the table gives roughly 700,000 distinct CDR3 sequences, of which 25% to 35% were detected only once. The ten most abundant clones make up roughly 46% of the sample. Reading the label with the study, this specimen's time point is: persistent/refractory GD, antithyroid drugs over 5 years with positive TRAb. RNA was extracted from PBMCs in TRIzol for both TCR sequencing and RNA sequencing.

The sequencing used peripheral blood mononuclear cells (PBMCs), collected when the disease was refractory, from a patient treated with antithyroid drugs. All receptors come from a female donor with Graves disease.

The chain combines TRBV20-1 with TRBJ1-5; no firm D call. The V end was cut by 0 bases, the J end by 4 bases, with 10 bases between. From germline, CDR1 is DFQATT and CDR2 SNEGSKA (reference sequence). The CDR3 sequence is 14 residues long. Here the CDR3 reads CSARDRYTNQPQHF. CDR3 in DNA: TGCAGTGCTAGAGATAGGTACACTAATCAGCCCCAGCATTTT.

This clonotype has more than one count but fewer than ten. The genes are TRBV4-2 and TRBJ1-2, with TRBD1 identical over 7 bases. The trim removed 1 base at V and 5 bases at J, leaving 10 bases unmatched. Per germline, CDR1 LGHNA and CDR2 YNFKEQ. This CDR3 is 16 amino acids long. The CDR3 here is CASSQGSQGFWYGYTF. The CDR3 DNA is TGTGCCAGCAGCCAAGGGTCACAGGGGTTTTGGTATGGCTACACCTTC.

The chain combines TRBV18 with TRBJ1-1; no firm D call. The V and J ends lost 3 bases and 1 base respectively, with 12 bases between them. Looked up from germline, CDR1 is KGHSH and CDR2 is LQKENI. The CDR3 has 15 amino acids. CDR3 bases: TGTGCCAGCTCACCCTCCGGGCGTCAGAACACTGAAGCTTTCTTT. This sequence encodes CASSPSGRQNTEAFF.

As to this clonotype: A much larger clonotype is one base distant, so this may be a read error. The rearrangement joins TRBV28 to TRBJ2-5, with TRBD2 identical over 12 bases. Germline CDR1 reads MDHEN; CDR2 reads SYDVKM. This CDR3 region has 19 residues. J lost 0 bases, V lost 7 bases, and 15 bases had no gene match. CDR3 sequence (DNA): TGTGCCAGCACTTGGGTCGGCATAACTAGCGGGAGGTACCAAGAGACCCAGTACTTC. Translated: CASTWVGITSGRYQETQYF.

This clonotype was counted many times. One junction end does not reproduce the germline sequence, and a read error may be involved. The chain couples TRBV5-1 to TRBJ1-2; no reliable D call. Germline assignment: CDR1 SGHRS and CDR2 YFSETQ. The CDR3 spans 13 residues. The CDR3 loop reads CASSLIGNYGYTF. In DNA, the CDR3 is TGTGCCAGCAGCCTGATCGGAAACTATGGCTACACCTTC.

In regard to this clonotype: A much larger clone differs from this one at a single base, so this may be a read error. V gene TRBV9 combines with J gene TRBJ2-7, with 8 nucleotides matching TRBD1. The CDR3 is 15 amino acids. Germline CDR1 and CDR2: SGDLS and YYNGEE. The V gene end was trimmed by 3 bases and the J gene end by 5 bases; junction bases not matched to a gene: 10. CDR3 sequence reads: CASSEADRGGDEQYF. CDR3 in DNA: TGTGCCAGCAGCGAGGCCGACAGGGGCGGCGACGAGCAGTACTTC.

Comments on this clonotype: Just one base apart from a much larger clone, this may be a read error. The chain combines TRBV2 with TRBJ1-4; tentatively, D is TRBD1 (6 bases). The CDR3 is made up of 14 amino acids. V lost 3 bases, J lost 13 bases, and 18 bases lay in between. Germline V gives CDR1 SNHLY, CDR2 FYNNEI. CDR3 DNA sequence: TGTGCCAGCAGTGAGGGGGCGATTTGGGATAGACTGTTTTTT. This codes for CASSEGAIWDRLFF.